The T cell receptor beta chain under discussion was sequenced for a study of shared clonotypes between healthy human individuals. Turning to the study itself: Three plates were used per donor for CD4 naive, three for CD4 memory, two for CD8 naive and one for CD8 memory.

This CDR3 region has 15 residues. The V gene lost 4 bases and the J gene lost 2 bases, with 14 bases spanning the gap. Germline V CDR1 and CDR2: SGHRS, YFSETQ. Assay used: immunoSEQ multiplex PCR; TCRdb lists only in-frame clones, some missing. This table has roughly 2,000,000 clones, 85% to 95% appearing once. Positively selected for CCR7, the CD45RO-negative cells used as naive CD8 cells excluded terminally differentiated effector memory CD45RA+ cells. The chain combines TRBV5-1 with TRBJ2-3; no clear D gene. Sequencing input: naive CD8+ T cells from PBMCs. The TCR comes from a man aged 18-30 years in good health. Some clones in this sample may be carry-over from other donors' samples. CDR3 protein: CASSPIGRPTDTQYF. The DNA of the CDR3 is TGCGCCAGCAGCCCGATCGGACGACCCACAGATACGCAGTATTTT.